The source of this T cell receptor beta chain is a study of T-cell reconstitution after alpha-beta-depleted transplantation in children. The study's findings and limits: When one year had passed after transplant, most T-cell counts and diversity came from newly produced T cells. Several hundred expanded graft clones reportedly were the source of alpha-beta T cells about two months after transplant.

This clonotype was seen a handful of times. Antigen unknown. During its preparation, the TCRbeta library received unique molecular identifiers. TCRdb ran MiXCR on the PCR reads and lists one entry per CDR3 protein. The sample yields 200,000 to 250,000 distinct CDR3 sequences, about 8.2% seen once. The sequence was obtained from a male patient between 2 and 15 years old who had a stem cell transplant for acute myeloid leukemia, so the T cells may come from the graft donor. Sequencing used PBMCs, mostly from graft donor cells, obtained 360 days after TCRalphabeta/CD19-depleted stem cell transplant.

The CDR3 loop reads CATSSNGGDEQFF. CDR3 coding DNA: TGTGCCACCAGCAGTAACGGGGGCGATGAGCAGTTCTTC. V is TRBV15 and J is TRBJ2-1; D tentatively reads TRBD1 or TRBD2 (6 bases each). Trimming left V 3 bases short and J 8 bases short, with 11 bases between. Looked up from germline, CDR1 is LNHNV and CDR2 is YYDKDF (reference sequence). The CDR3 has 13 amino acids.